The clone carrying this TCR beta chain was seen just once. Germline CDR1 and CDR2: LGHNA and YNFKEQ. CDR3 length: 16 residues. V lost 3 bases and J lost 4; bases outside the gene matches: 7. As for treatment: oral pan-JAK inhibitor, 5-10 mg twice daily. Alopecia areata patients had lesional scalp punch biopsies and peripheral blood taken from them. This record belongs to a study of CD8+ T cells in alopecia areata. Extraction of RNA preceded its reverse transcription into cDNA, which served as the sequencing template. Using immunoSEQ multiplex PCR, the repertoire was profiled, and TCRdb retains in-frame clones only, with some absent. In the table there are around 99,000 clones, roughly 84% of which are singletons.

The rearrangement links TRBV4-2 to TRBJ2-7; 12 bases align to TRBD2. The receptor comes from a human donor with alopecia areata. This specimen was CD8+ T cells sorted from blood, taken at week 24, from a patient treated with tofacitinib. CDR3 loop: CASSHETSGGSYEQYF. DNA of the CDR3: TGTGCCAGCAGCCACGAGACTAGCGGGGGTAGTTACGAGCAGTACTTC.